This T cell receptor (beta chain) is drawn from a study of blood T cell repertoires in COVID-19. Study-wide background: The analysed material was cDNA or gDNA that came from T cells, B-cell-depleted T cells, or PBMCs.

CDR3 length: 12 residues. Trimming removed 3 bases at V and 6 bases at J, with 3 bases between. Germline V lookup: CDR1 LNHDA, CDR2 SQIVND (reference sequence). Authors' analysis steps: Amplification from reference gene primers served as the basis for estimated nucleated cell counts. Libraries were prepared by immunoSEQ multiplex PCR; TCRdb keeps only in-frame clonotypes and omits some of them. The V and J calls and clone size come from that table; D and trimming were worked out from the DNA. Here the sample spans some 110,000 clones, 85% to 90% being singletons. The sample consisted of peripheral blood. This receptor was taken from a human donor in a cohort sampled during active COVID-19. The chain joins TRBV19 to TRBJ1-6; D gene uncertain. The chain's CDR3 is CASSMANSPLHF. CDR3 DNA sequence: TGTGCCAGTAGTATGGCTAATTCACCCCTCCACTTT.